The 21 T cell receptor beta chains presented below share a single source sample, sequenced in a study of shared clonotypes between healthy human individuals. Sequencing was performed with immunoSEQ multiplex PCR; in TCRdb, only in-frame clones are kept and a portion is missing. The sample includes about 2.1 million clones, 85% to 95% of them seen just once. Terminally differentiated effector memory CD45RA+ cells were left out of the naive CD8 fraction, which was CD45RO-negative and positively selected for CCR7. The sequenced material came from naive CD8+ T cells from PBMCs. All receptors derive from a man younger than 35 in good health. Some clones in this sample may be carry-over from other donors' samples.

The chain uses TRBV5-4 and TRBJ1-2; 7 nucleotides align to TRBD1. CDR3 size: 16 residues. The germline CDR1 and CDR2 sequences are SGHNT and YYREEE (reference sequence). Trimming took 0 bases from V and 5 from J; bases not matched to a gene: 10. The CDR3 nucleotides are TGTGCCAGCAGCTTGGCCGGGACAGAATATCCTTATGGCTACACCTTC. This sequence encodes CASSLAGTEYPYGYTF.

Concerning this clone itself: Other DNA sequences in the same sample also yield this CDR3. The rearrangement uses TRBV28 and TRBJ2-2; D is undetermined. Germline CDR1 reads MDHEN; CDR2 reads SYDVKM. The CDR3 contains 11 residues. V was clipped by 8 bases and J by 4 bases, with 5 bases between them. This chain's CDR3 is CASSTTGELFF. The DNA of the CDR3 is TGTGCCAGCTCGACCACCGGGGAGCTGTTTTTT.

On this clone: Other DNA sequences in the sample encode the same CDR3. The CDR3 DNA is TGTGCCAGCAGTTCCCAGGTGAATGAGCAGTTCTTC. This translates into CASSSQVNEQFF. V is TRBV27 and J is TRBJ2-1; D ambiguous. CDR1 is MNHEY and CDR2 is SMNVEV in the germline V gene (reference sequence). Trimming stripped 4 bases from V and 7 bases from J, with 8 bases between. The CDR3 covers 12 residues.

Turning to this clone: The sample holds other DNA sequences that translate to the same CDR3. The chain carries TRBV5-1 and TRBJ2-7; possible D gene TRBD1, 6 bases. CDR1 and CDR2 (germline): SGHRS, YFSETQ. Trimming left V 0 bases short and J 1 base short, with 8 bases between. The CDR3 contains 14 residues. In DNA, the CDR3 is TGCGCCAGCAGCTTGGGACAGGTTTCCTACGAGCAGTACTTC. Encoded protein: CASSLGQVSYEQYF.

The rearrangement uses TRBV9 and TRBJ2-1; D is unclear. The CDR3 has 15 amino acids. Germline V CDR1 and CDR2: SGDLS, YYNGEE. The V and J ends lost 0 bases and 5 bases respectively, with 12 bases between them. CDR3 nucleotide sequence: TGTGCCAGCAGCGTAGGGGCTGGCAGGCACAATGAGCAGTTCTTC. Residues: CASSVGAGRHNEQFF.

CDR3 protein: CSVVGETGETQYF. The CDR3 DNA reads as TGCAGCGTTGTAGGCGAAACAGGAGAGACCCAGTACTTC. The chain recombines TRBV29-1 with TRBJ2-5; possible D gene TRBD1, 5 bases. Germline CDR1 SQVTM, CDR2 ANQGSEA. The CDR3 contains 13 residues. Trimming cost V 4 bases and J 4 bases, with 13 bases left between them. Together with reference TRBV29-1 and TRBJ2-5, the CDR3 gives the full variable domain: SAVISQKPSRDICQRGTSLTIQCQVDSQVTMMFWYRQQPGQSLTLIATANQGSEATYESGFVIDKFPISRPNLTFSTLTVSNMSPEDSSIYLCSVVGETGETQYFGPGTRLLVL.

The chain uses TRBV13 and TRBJ2-7; 11 bases map to TRBD2. J gave up 1 base and V 5 bases, and 10 bases lay outside the gene matches. This CDR3 spans 17 amino acids. Germline-derived CDR1 and CDR2 are PRHDT and FYEKMQ (reference sequence). The CDR3 here is CASSPAGTSGPSYEQYF. The CDR3 nucleotides read TGTGCCAGCAGCCCCGCCGGGACTAGCGGTCCTTCCTACGAGCAGTACTTC.

The chain uses TRBV6-1 and TRBJ2-7; 7 nucleotides match TRBD2. The junction had 15 bases not matched to a gene; V was cut back by 3 bases and J by 4 bases. Germline-derived CDR1 and CDR2 are MNHNS and SASEGT. The CDR3 totals 17 residues. CDR3 sequence: CASSEGRAGDPFYEQYF. The CDR3 bases are TGTGCCAGCAGTGAGGGGCGGGCGGGAGATCCCTTTTACGAGCAGTACTTC.

The rearrangement joins TRBV9 to TRBJ2-5; 10 bases line up with TRBD1. This CDR3 has 16 residues. Germline V gene lookup returns CDR1 SGDLS and CDR2 YYNGEE. V dropped 3 bases and J dropped 4; count of bases not matched to a gene: 9. The CDR3 DNA reads TGTGCCAGCAGCGGCCCGGGACAGGGGACTCTAGAGACCCAGTACTTC. Its protein is CASSGPGQGTLETQYF.

This rearrangement joins TRBV9 to TRBJ2-1; 8 bases are a match to TRBD2. Germline lookup yields CDR1 SGDLS and CDR2 YYNGEE. The CDR3 is 17 residues long. The junction had 12 bases not matched to a gene; V was cut back by 0 bases and J by 7 bases. The CDR3 protein is CASSVVPLAGGGNEQFF. In DNA form, the CDR3 reads TGTGCCAGCAGCGTAGTACCCCTAGCGGGCGGAGGTAATGAGCAGTTCTTC.

The chain links TRBV9 to TRBJ2-1; 10 nucleotides align to TRBD2. The CDR3 has 17 residues. V trimming: 3 bases; J trimming: 4 bases; junction bases outside the gene matches: 10. Germline assignment: CDR1 SGDLS and CDR2 YYNGEE. The CDR3 loop reads CASSGSSSGSFYNEQFF. CDR3 coding DNA: TGTGCCAGCAGCGGTAGTTCTAGCGGGAGTTTTTACAATGAGCAGTTCTTC.

This chain joins TRBV7-9 and TRBJ2-7; D is unresolved. This CDR3 spans 13 amino acids. V lost 4 bases and J lost 4, with 11 bases in between. Germline V CDR1 and CDR2: SEHNR, FQNEAQ (reference sequence). The CDR3 DNA follows: TGTGCCAGCAGCTCGGACCTGGGTTACGAGCAGTACTTC. Its translation: CASSSDLGYEQYF. The full variable domain, completed using reference TRBV7-9 and TRBJ2-7, is DTGVSQNPRHKITKRGQNVTFRCDPISEHNRLYWYRQTLGQGPEFLTYFQNEAQLEKSRLLSDRFSAERPKGSFSTLEIQRTEQGDSAMYLCASSSDLGYEQYFGPGTRLTVT.

This clone has only one observation. Other DNA sequences in this sample translate to the same CDR3. The chain has TRBV27 and TRBJ2-3; no clear D gene. The germline CDR1 and CDR2 sequences are MNHEY and SMNVEV (reference sequence). The CDR3 spans 12 residues. The V and J ends lost 6 bases and 4 bases respectively, with 8 bases between them. The CDR3: CASSPSADTQYF. The CDR3 coding sequence is TGTGCCAGCAGCCCGAGCGCAGATACGCAGTATTTT.

As DNA, the CDR3 is TGTGCCACTACCGCCAGCTATCAGGCGGACTACAATGAGCAGTTCTTC. It is translated as CATTASYQADYNEQFF. This chain links TRBV28 with TRBJ2-1; unclear D gene. The CDR3 runs to 16 residues. V gave up 10 bases and J gave up 3 bases, with 22 bases separating them. Germline lookup yields CDR1 MDHEN and CDR2 SYDVKM. The full variable domain, with the rest looked up from reference TRBV28 and TRBJ2-1, is DVKVTQSSRYLVKRTGEKVFLECVQDMDHENMFWYRQDPGLGLRLIYFSYDVKMKEKGDIPEGYSVSREKKERFSLILESASTNQTSMYLCATTASYQADYNEQFFGPGTRLTVL.

This chain uses TRBV19 with TRBJ2-2; D is possibly TRBD2 (6 bases). The CDR3 covers 14 residues. Looked up from germline, CDR1 is LNHDA and CDR2 is SQIVND (reference sequence). Trimming shortened V by 3 bases and J by 4 bases, and 9 bases separated the two germline ends. CDR3 bases: TGTGCCAGTAGTATCGGGACTCGCACCGGGGAGCTGTTTTTT. The encoded protein is CASSIGTRTGELFF.

The gene calls are TRBV7-9 and TRBJ2-5; D unclear. The CDR3 has 15 residues. The V gene lost 1 base and the J gene lost 2 bases, with 11 bases spanning the gap. CDR1 and CDR2 from the germline V gene are SEHNR and FQNEAQ (reference sequence). CDR3 loop: CASSLGAAEQETQYF. The CDR3 DNA follows: TGTGCCAGCAGCTTAGGTGCGGCAGAACAAGAGACCCAGTACTTC.

The chain has TRBV27 and TRBJ1-6; D is unresolved. Germline assignment: CDR1 MNHEY and CDR2 SMNVEV (reference sequence). V dropped 8 bases and J dropped 0 bases, with 17 bases sitting between them. The CDR3 is made up of 17 amino acids. In DNA, the CDR3 is TGTGCCAGCCGAGGGCACGGCAAAAGCTCCTATAATTCACCCCTCCACTTT. This encodes CASRGHGKSSYNSPLHF.

The rearrangement links TRBV4-1 to TRBJ2-5; TRBD1 agrees at 7 bases. CDR1 and CDR2 from the germline V gene are MGHRA and YSYEKL. Trimming cost V 2 bases and J 3 bases; bases outside gene matches: 0. There are 13 residues in the CDR3. DNA for the CDR3: TGCGCCAGCAGCCAAACAGGGGAAGAGACCCAGTACTTC. This gives the protein CASSQTGEETQYF.

The chain has TRBV29-1 and TRBJ1-2; 9 nucleotides align to TRBD1. The CDR3 has 13 residues. Germline CDR1 and CDR2: SQVTM and ANQGSEA. J gave up 6 bases and V 6 bases, and 8 bases lay outside the gene matches. DNA of the CDR3: TGCAGCGTGGAAACAGGGGGCGAGGATGGCTACACCTTC. This encodes CSVETGGEDGYTF.

The gene calls are TRBV28 and TRBJ2-2, with D maybe TRBD1 (6 bases). The germline V gene encodes CDR1 MDHEN and CDR2 SYDVKM. V dropped 4 bases and J dropped 3 bases, with 12 bases sitting between them. This CDR3 is built from 15 residues. The CDR3: CASSSRGQYTGELFF. The CDR3 region has the DNA TGTGCCAGCAGTTCACGGGGACAATACACCGGGGAGCTGTTTTTT.

V and J are TRBV27 and TRBJ2-7, with D perhaps given as TRBD1 or TRBD2 (5 bases each). Trimming removed 0 bases from V and 0 bases from J, with 18 bases in between. CDR1 is MNHEY, CDR2 SMNVEV, per germline (reference sequence). The CDR3 runs to 18 residues. The CDR3 region is CASSLSMGDSSFSYEQYF. The CDR3 DNA is TGTGCCAGCAGTTTATCTATGGGAGACAGTTCATTCTCCTACGAGCAGTACTTC.